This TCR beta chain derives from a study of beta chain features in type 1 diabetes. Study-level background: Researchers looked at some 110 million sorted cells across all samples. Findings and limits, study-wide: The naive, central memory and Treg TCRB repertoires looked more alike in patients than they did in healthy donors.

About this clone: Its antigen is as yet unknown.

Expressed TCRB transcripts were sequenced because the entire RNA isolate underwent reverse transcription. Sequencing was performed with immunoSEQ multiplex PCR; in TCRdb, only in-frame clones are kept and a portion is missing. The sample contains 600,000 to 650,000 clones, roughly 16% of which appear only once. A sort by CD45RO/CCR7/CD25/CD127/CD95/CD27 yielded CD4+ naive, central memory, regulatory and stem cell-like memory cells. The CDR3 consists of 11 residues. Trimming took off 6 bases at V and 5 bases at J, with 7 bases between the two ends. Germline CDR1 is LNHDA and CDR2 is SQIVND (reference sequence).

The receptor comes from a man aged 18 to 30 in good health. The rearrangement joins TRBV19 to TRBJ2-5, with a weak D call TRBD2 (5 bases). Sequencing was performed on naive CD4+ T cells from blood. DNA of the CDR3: TGTGCCAGTAGCCCGGGGGAGACCCAGTACTTC. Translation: CASSPGETQYF.